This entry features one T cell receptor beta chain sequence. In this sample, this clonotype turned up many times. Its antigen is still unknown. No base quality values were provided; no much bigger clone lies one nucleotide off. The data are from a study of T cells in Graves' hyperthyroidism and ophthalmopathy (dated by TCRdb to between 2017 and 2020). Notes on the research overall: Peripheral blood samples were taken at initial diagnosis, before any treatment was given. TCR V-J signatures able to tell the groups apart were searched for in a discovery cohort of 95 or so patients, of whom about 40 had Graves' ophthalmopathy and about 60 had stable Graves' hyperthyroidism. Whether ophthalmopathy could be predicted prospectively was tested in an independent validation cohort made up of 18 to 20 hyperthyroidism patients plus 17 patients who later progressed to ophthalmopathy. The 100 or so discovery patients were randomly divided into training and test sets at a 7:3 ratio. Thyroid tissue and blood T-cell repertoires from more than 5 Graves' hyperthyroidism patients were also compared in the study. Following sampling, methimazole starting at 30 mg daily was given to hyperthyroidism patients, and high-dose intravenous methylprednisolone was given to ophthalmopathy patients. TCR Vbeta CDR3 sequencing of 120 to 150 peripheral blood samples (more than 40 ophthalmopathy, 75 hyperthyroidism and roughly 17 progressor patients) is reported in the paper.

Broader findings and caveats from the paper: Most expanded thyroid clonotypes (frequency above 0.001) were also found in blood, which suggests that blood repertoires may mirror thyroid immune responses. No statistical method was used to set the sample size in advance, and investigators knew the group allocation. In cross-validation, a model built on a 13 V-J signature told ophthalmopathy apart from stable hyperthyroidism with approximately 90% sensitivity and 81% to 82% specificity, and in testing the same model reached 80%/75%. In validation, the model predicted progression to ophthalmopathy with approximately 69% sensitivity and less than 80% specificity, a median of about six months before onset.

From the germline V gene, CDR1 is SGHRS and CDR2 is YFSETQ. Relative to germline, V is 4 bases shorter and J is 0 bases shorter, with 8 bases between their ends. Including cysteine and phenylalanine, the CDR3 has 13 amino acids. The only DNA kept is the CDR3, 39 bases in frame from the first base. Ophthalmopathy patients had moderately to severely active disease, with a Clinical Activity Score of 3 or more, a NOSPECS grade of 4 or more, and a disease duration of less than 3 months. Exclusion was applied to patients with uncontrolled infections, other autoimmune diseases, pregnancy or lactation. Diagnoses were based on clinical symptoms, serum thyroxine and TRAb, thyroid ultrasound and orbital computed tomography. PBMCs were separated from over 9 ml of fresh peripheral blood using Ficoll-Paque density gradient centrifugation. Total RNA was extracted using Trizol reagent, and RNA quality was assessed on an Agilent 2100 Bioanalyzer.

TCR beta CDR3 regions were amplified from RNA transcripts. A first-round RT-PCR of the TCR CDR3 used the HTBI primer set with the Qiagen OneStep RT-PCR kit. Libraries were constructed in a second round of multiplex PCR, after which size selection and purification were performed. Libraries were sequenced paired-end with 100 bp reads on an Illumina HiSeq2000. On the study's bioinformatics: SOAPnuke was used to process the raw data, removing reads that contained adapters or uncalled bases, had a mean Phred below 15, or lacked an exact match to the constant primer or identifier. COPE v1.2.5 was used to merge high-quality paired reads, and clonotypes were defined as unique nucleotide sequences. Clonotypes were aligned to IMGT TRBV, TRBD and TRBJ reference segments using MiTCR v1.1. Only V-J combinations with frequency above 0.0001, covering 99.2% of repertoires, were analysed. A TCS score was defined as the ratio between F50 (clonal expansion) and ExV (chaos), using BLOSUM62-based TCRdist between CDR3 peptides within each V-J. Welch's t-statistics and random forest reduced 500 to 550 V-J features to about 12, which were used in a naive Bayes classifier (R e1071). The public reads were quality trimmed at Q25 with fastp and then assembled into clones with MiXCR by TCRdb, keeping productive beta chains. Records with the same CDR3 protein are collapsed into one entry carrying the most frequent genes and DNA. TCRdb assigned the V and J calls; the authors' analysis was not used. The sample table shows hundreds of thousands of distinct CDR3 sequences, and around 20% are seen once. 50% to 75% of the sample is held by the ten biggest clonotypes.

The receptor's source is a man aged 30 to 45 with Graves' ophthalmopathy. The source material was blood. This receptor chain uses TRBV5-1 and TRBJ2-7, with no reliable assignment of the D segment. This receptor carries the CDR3 CASSPESSYEQYF. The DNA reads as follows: TGCGCCAGCAGCCCCGAAAGCTCCTACGAGCAGTACTTC.